The 21 T cell receptor beta chains below all came from one sample that was sequenced in a study of human T cells and chemical hapten exposure. Time point given: pre-sensitization, week 0. Treatment here: therapeutic diphenylcyclopropenone sensitization with weekly scalp DPC. Total RNA came from unfractionated whole blood. TCRdb called the RACE reads again in MiXCR, with one record for every CDR3 protein. The data contain about 34,000 distinct CDR3 sequences, 10% to 13% of them singletons. This material consisted of whole blood, taken in connection with sensitization to the hapten diphenylcyclopropenone (DPC). These receptors were collected from a man aged 50 to 59 with alopecia areata. Some clones in this sample may be carry-over from other donors' samples.

The CDR3 sequence: CASSPVSGRAAGANVLTF. The DNA of the CDR3 is TGTGCCAGCAGCCCCGTGAGCGGGAGGGCCGCTGGGGCCAACGTCCTGACTTTC. The chain uses TRBV3-1 and TRBJ2-6, with 10 nucleotides matching TRBD2. Germline values: CDR1 LGHDT, CDR2 YNNKEL (reference sequence). The V segment lost 4 bases and the J segment 2 bases; nucleotides outside the gene matches: 8. The CDR3 length is 18 residues.

This clonotype appeared many times. The chain links TRBV28 to TRBJ2-7; possibly TRBD1 for D (5 bases). Trimming cost V 5 bases and J 2 bases, with 7 bases left between them. The CDR3 covers 12 residues. CDR1 and CDR2 from the germline V gene are MDHEN and SYDVKM. Here the CDR3 reads CASSRGPYEQYF. Here the CDR3 DNA reads TGTGCCAGCAGTAGGGGCCCCTACGAGCAGTACTTC.

This chain's CDR3 is CSARDRTTLLGANVLTF. The DNA of the CDR3 is TGCAGTGCTAGAGATCGTACCACCCTTCTAGGGGCCAACGTCCTGACTTTC. V gene TRBV20-1 combines with J gene TRBJ2-6; D gene uncertain. CDR1 and CDR2 (germline): DFQATT, SNEGSKA (reference sequence). The CDR3 totals 17 residues. Trimming cost V 0 bases and J 4 bases, with 16 bases left between them.

This clonotype was observed a few times. The chain is built from TRBV10-1 and TRBJ1-5; the D is unclear. Germline V gene data show CDR1 as WNHNN and CDR2 as SYGVQD (reference sequence). This CDR3 comprises 12 residues. V lost 6 bases and J 9 bases, leaving 12 bases between the germline ends. CDR3 in amino acids: CASSPNPWPQHF. As DNA, the CDR3 is TGCGCCAGCAGCCCTAATCCGTGGCCCCAGCATTTT.

The chain links TRBV6-1 to TRBJ2-3, with D perhaps TRBD2 (6 bases). This CDR3 contains 16 residues. Germline CDR1 is MNHNS and CDR2 is SASEGT. V was clipped by 1 base and J by 5 bases, with 16 bases between them. The CDR3 DNA reads TGTGCCAGCAGTGAAGGAGTTAGCTGGGGAGGAGATACGCAGTATTTT. Residues: CASSEGVSWGGDTQYF.

This chain links TRBV29-1 with TRBJ2-1, with 8 bases matching TRBD1. Germline loops: CDR1 SQVTM, CDR2 ANQGSEA. The V and J ends lost 5 bases and 7 bases, in that order; junction bases with no gene match: 7. The length of the CDR3 is 13 residues. The CDR3 sequence is CSVRAGGGNEQFF. The CDR3, as DNA: TGCAGCGTTCGGGCAGGGGGCGGGAATGAGCAGTTCTTC.

The table lists this clonotype with many counts. The J gene is TRBJ2-1, the V gene TRBV4-1; D is undetermined. V gave up 4 bases and J gave up 0 bases, with 7 bases separating them. CDR3 size: 14 residues. The V gene's germline CDR1 is MGHRA and CDR2 YSYEKL. The CDR3 protein is CASSPVNSYNEQFF. In DNA, the CDR3 is TGCGCCAGCAGCCCAGTAAACTCCTACAATGAGCAGTTCTTC.

This clonotype was recorded at least ten times. The CDR3 protein is CASSTTGFATNEKLFF. The CDR3 nucleotides are TGTGCCAGCAGCACGACAGGATTTGCAACTAATGAAAAACTGTTTTTT. The chain links TRBV7-3 to TRBJ1-4; D is possibly TRBD1 (6 bases). The V end lost 5 bases, the J end lost 0 bases, and 13 bases lay between the germline ends. The CDR3 runs to 16 residues. Germline CDR1 SGHTA, CDR2 FQGTGA.

The J gene is TRBJ2-7, the V gene TRBV28; D unresolved. Germline V gene sequence: CDR1 MDHEN, CDR2 SYDVKM. Deletions cut 1 base from V and 0 bases from J, with 1 base between. This CDR3 spans 12 amino acids. Here the CDR3 reads CASSLYSYEQYF. DNA of the CDR3: TGTGCCAGCAGTTTATACTCCTACGAGCAGTACTTC.

At least ten counts were recorded for this clonotype. V and J are TRBV29-1 and TRBJ2-1; 12 bases align to TRBD2. The CDR3 extends over 17 amino acids. J gave up 7 bases and V 6 bases, and 16 bases lay outside the gene matches. Germline V gene lookup returns CDR1 SQVTM and CDR2 ANQGSEA. CDR3 nucleotides: TGCAGCGTGGGAACGGTTTGGGGCGGACTAGCGGGGAATGAGCAGTTCTTC. It translates to CSVGTVWGGLAGNEQFF.

This clonotype was observed a few times. One end of the junction does not line up with germline, which may come from a read error. The gene calls are TRBV7-7 and TRBJ2-3; D not resolved. Germline V lookup: CDR1 SSHAT, CDR2 FNYEAQ (reference sequence). The CDR3 length is 14 residues. CDR3: CASSPGYGGDTQYF. The CDR3 DNA reads as TGTGCTAGCAGCCCGGGCTACGGTGGGGATACGCAGTATTTT.

Ten or more counts support this clonotype. This sequence joins TRBV7-9 and TRBJ1-2; 7 nucleotides align to TRBD1. CDR1 SEHNR and CDR2 FQNEAQ come from the germline V gene (reference sequence). V lost 4 bases, J lost 6 bases, and 5 bases stayed unmatched. This CDR3 comprises 13 residues. The CDR3 spells CASSSQGLHGYTF. The CDR3 nucleotides read TGTGCCAGCAGCTCACAGGGGCTCCATGGCTACACCTTC.

The count of this clonotype is one. It may be a read error: a sequence one base away is much more abundant. The chain combines TRBV3-1 with TRBJ2-7, with 8 bases lining up with TRBD2. Germline values: CDR1 LGHDT, CDR2 YNNKEL (reference sequence). The CDR3 sequence is 15 residues long. The CDR3: CASRQGSGSSYEQYF. The CDR3 region has the DNA TGTGCCAGCAGGCAAGGAAGCGGGAGCTCCTACGAGCAGTACTTC.

About this clonotype itself: This may be a read error, as it is one base from a much larger clone. In nucleotides, the CDR3 is TGTGCCAGCAGTTTTGGGACGGCGAGCACCTATAATTCACCCCTCCACTTT. This gives the protein CASSFGTASTYNSPLHF. The J gene is TRBJ1-6, the V gene TRBV28; TRBD1 is a possible D gene (5 bases). Germline CDR1 is MDHEN and CDR2 is SYDVKM. V lost 3 bases and J 2 bases, leaving 14 bases between the germline ends. The CDR3 sequence is 17 residues long.

This clonotype was seen a few times. V is TRBV28 and J is TRBJ2-1; 9 bases are a match to TRBD1. CDR1 and CDR2 (germline): MDHEN, SYDVKM. With 6 bases clipped from V and 7 bases from J, the junction kept 7 bases outside the gene matches. The CDR3 runs 14 residues. The CDR3 nucleotides are TGTGCCAGCAGCATACTGGACAGGGGAAATGAGCAGTTCTTC. This sequence encodes CASSILDRGNEQFF.

This clonotype was seen at least ten times. The J gene is TRBJ2-7, the V gene TRBV27, with TRBD2 matching 13 bases. Per germline, CDR1 MNHEY and CDR2 SMNVEV (reference sequence). Trimming took 6 bases from V and 2 from J; bases not matched to a gene: 4. The CDR3 sequence is 15 residues long. The CDR3 DNA reads TGTGCCAGCAGGGAACTAGCGGGAGGGCCCTACGAGCAGTACTTC. It encodes CASRELAGGPYEQYF.

This clonotype was counted ten times or more. This sequence joins TRBV4-3 and TRBJ2-7, with D uncertain. The CDR3 consists of 14 residues. Germline CDR1 and CDR2: LGHNA and YSLEER. V was clipped by 0 bases and J by 3 bases, with 9 bases between them. CDR3 residues: CASSQEIQYYEQYF. Written as DNA, the CDR3 is TGCGCCAGCAGCCAAGAGATACAGTACTACGAGCAGTACTTC.

Only a few counts were recorded for this clonotype. The V and J genes are TRBV6-5 and TRBJ1-5, with 7 positions matching TRBD1. Germline V gives CDR1 MNHEY, CDR2 SVGAGI. Trimming took 6 bases from V and 4 from J; bases not matched to a gene: 9. The CDR3 sequence is 15 residues long. The chain's CDR3 is CASRSGTAGNQPQHF. The CDR3 region has the DNA TGTGCCAGCAGGTCCGGGACAGCGGGTAATCAGCCCCAGCATTTT.

This sequence joins TRBV28 and TRBJ2-7, with D possibly TRBD2 on 7 matching bases. V dropped 7 bases and J dropped 3 bases, with 16 bases sitting between them. There are 14 residues in the CDR3. From germline, CDR1 is MDHEN and CDR2 SYDVKM. As DNA, the CDR3 is TGTGCCAGCATACCTGGGGGGGGCGGCTACGAGCAGTACTTC. Translated: CASIPGGGGYEQYF.

This clonotype was seen many times. This chain links TRBV29-1 with TRBJ2-2; 7 bases are a match to TRBD2. CDR1 is SQVTM and CDR2 is ANQGSEA in the germline V gene. The V and J ends lost 7 bases and 6 bases, in that order; junction bases with no gene match: 5. CDR3 size: 12 residues. The CDR3 loop is CSGTRGSGELFF. In DNA, the CDR3 is TGCAGCGGGACTAGGGGCTCCGGGGAGCTGTTTTTT.

The rearrangement joins TRBV6-5 to TRBJ1-4; D unclear. The CDR3 length is 16 residues. CDR1 MNHEY and CDR2 SVGAGI come from the germline V gene. Deletions cut 6 bases from V and 3 bases from J, with 17 bases between. The CDR3 nucleotides are TGTGCCAGCAGCCGTACCGGTCCGGCAGCTAATGAAAAACTGTTTTTT. It is translated as CASSRTGPAANEKLFF.